This T cell receptor (beta chain) was obtained from a study of regulatory T cells in long-lasting Graves disease. Building of the TCR beta libraries involved iRepertoire HTBI primers and Arm-PCR of CDR3 regions. From the multiplex PCR reads, TCRdb called clonotypes with MiXCR, one entry per CDR3 protein. The sample has approximately 400,000 distinct CDR3 sequences; 14% to 15% are singletons. J lost 5 bases, V lost 3 bases, and 16 bases had no gene match. The CDR3 covers 18 residues. This clonotype showed up just a few times. Time point described: newly diagnosed GD, antithyroid drugs for less than 3 months. PBMC-extracted RNA yielded the TCR library. These data are also associated with another study on T cells in Graves' hyperthyroidism and ophthalmopathy.

Here the sequenced sample was peripheral blood mononuclear cells (PBMCs), taken at new diagnosis, from a patient treated with antithyroid drugs. J is TRBJ2-7 and V is TRBV12-3 or TRBV12-4; 10 positions match TRBD2. The sequence was obtained from a woman in her twenties or thirties with Graves disease. In DNA, the CDR3 is TGTGCCAGCAGTTTCTTGGCCCCGCTAGCGGGAGATTTCCACGAGCAGTACTTC. Translated, it gives CASSFLAPLAGDFHEQYF.